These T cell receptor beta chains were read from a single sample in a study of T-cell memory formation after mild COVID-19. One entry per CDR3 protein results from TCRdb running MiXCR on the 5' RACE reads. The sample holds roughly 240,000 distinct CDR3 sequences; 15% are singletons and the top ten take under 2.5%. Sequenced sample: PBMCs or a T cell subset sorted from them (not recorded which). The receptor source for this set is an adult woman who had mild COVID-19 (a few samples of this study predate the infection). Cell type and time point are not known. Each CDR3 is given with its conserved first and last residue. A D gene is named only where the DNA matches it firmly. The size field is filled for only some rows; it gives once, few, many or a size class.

CASSPDSEAFF	TGTGCCAGCTCACCCGACTCTGAAGCTTTCTTT	.	TRBV18	.	TRBJ1-1
CASRSQNEQFF	TGTGCCAGCAGGAGCCAAAATGAGCAGTTCTTC	.	TRBV6-5	.	TRBJ2-1
CASSLAGRNTQYF	TGCGCCAGCAGCTTGGCCGGGCGCAATACGCAGTATTTT	.	TRBV5-1	.	TRBJ2-3
CASRGGPSSNQPQHF	TGTGCCAGTCGTGGGGGTCCATCTAGCAATCAGCCCCAGCATTTT	.	TRBV21-1	.	TRBJ1-5
CASSPLETYEQYF	TGTGCCAGCTCACCACTTGAAACCTACGAGCAGTACTTC	few	TRBV18	.	TRBJ2-7
CASRPGGGELFF	TGTGCCAGCAGACCCGGTGGCGGGGAGCTGTTTTTT	few	TRBV3-1	.	TRBJ2-2
CSAQKGRAGGYEQYF	TGCAGTGCCCAAAAGGGGAGAGCGGGAGGTTACGAGCAGTACTTC	many	TRBV20-1	TRBD2	TRBJ2-7
CASSPDNLYGYTF	TGCGCCAGCAGCCCGGACAACCTCTATGGCTACACCTTC	.	TRBV5-1	.	TRBJ1-2
CASRGAGQPQHF	TGTGCCAGCAGGGGGGCAGGTCAGCCCCAGCATTTT	few	TRBV12-3/TRBV12-4	.	TRBJ1-5
CSARDLGRQNTEAFF	TGCAGTGCTAGAGATCTCGGCAGGCAGAACACTGAAGCTTTCTTT	.	TRBV20-1	.	TRBJ1-1
CASRSPGQEHSGANVLTF	TGTGCCAGCAGGTCCCCGGGACAGGAACACTCTGGGGCCAACGTCCTGACTTTC	many	TRBV7-8	TRBD1	TRBJ2-6
CASSGQDLRGTQYF	TGTGCCAGCAGCGGACAGGACCTCCGGGGGACCCAGTACTTC	.	TRBV2	TRBD1	TRBJ2-5
CASRTHFNTGELFF	TGTGCCAGCAGGACCCACTTCAACACCGGGGAGCTGTTTTTT	few	TRBV2	.	TRBJ2-2
CASSLARAGAIQETQYF	TGTGCCAGCAGCTTAGCGCGGGCAGGGGCAATTCAAGAGACCCAGTACTTC	.	TRBV7-2	.	TRBJ2-5
CASSRQGGYNEQFF	TGTGCCAGCAGCCGACAGGGCGGCTACAATGAGCAGTTCTTC	.	TRBV6-2/TRBV6-3	TRBD1	TRBJ2-1
CATSDWTGGSGYTF	TGTGCCACCAGTGATTGGACAGGGGGCAGTGGCTACACCTTC	many	TRBV24-1	TRBD1	TRBJ1-2
CASSQGLAGKQYF	TGTGCCAGCAGCCAAGGACTAGCGGGTAAGCAGTACTTC	few	TRBV3-1	TRBD2	TRBJ2-7
CASSPSGGRGEFSGANVLTF	TGTGCCAGCAGTCCGTCGGGGGGTAGGGGCGAGTTCTCTGGGGCCAACGTCCTGACTTTC	.	TRBV12-3/TRBV12-4	TRBD2	TRBJ2-6
CASSGTPRNYGYTF	TGCGCCAGCAGCGGGACCCCGAGGAACTATGGCTACACCTTC	.	TRBV5-1	.	TRBJ1-2
CASSVDSSGYRNEQFF	TGTGCCAGCAGCGTAGACTCTAGCGGGTACCGCAATGAGCAGTTCTTC	.	TRBV9	TRBD2	TRBJ2-1
CAWSGPQGYGEKLFF	TGTGCCTGGAGTGGGCCACAAGGGTACGGTGAAAAACTGTTTTTT	.	TRBV30	.	TRBJ1-4
CASSPTMIAGASYNEQFF	TGCGCCAGCAGCCCGACGATGATAGCGGGGGCCTCCTACAATGAGCAGTTCTTC	once	TRBV5-1	TRBD2	TRBJ2-1
CATSDGGTGIIQETQYF	TGTGCCACCAGTGATGGCGGGACAGGGATAATACAAGAGACCCAGTACTTC	few	TRBV24-1	TRBD1	TRBJ2-5
CASSQGQGRGNEQFF	TGCGCCAGCAGCCAGGGACAGGGAAGGGGAAATGAGCAGTTCTTC	few	TRBV5-1	TRBD1	TRBJ2-1
CASSQTTANTGELFF	TGTGCCAGCAGCCAAACTACCGCTAACACCGGGGAGCTGTTTTTT	many	TRBV5-5	.	TRBJ2-2
CASSQDQWGEQFF	TGCGCCAGCAGCCAAGATCAGTGGGGTGAGCAGTTCTTC	.	TRBV4-1	.	TRBJ2-1
CSAKGDRAGLNEQFF	TGCAGTGCCAAGGGGGACAGGGCGGGTTTAAATGAGCAGTTCTTC	.	TRBV20-1	TRBD1	TRBJ2-1
CASSLAPSNRAGELFF	TGTGCCAGCAGCTTAGCGCCAAGTAATCGGGCCGGGGAGCTGTTTTTT	few	TRBV7-8	.	TRBJ2-2
CASSRGTSGTRETQYF	TGTGCCAGCAGCCGGGGGACTAGCGGGACGCGAGAGACCCAGTACTTC	few	TRBV5-4	TRBD2	TRBJ2-5
CASSLGVRHPQHF	TGTGCCAGCAGCTTAGGGGTTCGTCATCCCCAGCATTTT	few	TRBV7-8	.	TRBJ1-5
CASSFPSVGTGELFF	TGTGCCAGCAGCTTTCCCAGTGTAGGAACCGGGGAGCTGTTTTTT	few	TRBV7-3	.	TRBJ2-2
CASSPYRQARGTEAFF	TGTGCCAGCAGCCCCTACCGACAGGCCCGGGGCACTGAAGCTTTCTTT	few	TRBV14	.	TRBJ1-1
CASSFQGPYEQYF	TGTGCCAGCAGTTTTCAGGGGCCCTACGAGCAGTACTTC	many	TRBV12-3/TRBV12-4	.	TRBJ2-7
CASSERDRVWRGPIGELFF	TGTGCCAGCAGTGAAAGGGATAGGGTCTGGAGGGGGCCCATCGGGGAGCTGTTTTTT	few	TRBV6-1	.	TRBJ2-2
CASSQDRSTDTQYF	TGCGCCAGCAGCCAAGACAGGTCCACAGATACGCAGTATTTT	many	TRBV4-3	.	TRBJ2-3
CSARRILAGASTDTQYF	TGCAGTGCTAGGAGGATACTAGCGGGGGCCAGCACAGATACGCAGTATTTT	many	TRBV20-1	TRBD2	TRBJ2-3
CATSTSPRDTEAFF	TGTGCCACCAGCACAAGCCCCAGGGACACTGAAGCTTTCTTT	.	TRBV15	.	TRBJ1-1
CASSFSNRGSQTQYF	TGTGCCAGCAGTTTTTCAAACAGGGGAAGCCAGACCCAGTACTTC	once	TRBV6-5	TRBD1	TRBJ2-5
CASSLATRRYTEAFF	TGTGCCAGCAGTTTAGCCACCCGAAGATACACTGAAGCTTTCTTT	.	TRBV12-3/TRBV12-4	.	TRBJ1-1
CASSQDRLAGLSGVVYEQYF	TGCGCCAGCAGCCAAGATCGTCTAGCGGGCCTCTCAGGAGTTGTCTACGAGCAGTACTTC	.	TRBV4-3	TRBD2	TRBJ2-7
CASSLQEGLGYGYTF	TGTGCCAGCAGCTTGCAAGAGGGTCTCGGCTATGGCTACACCTTC	.	TRBV5-5	.	TRBJ1-2
CASSEWGSGRGMTGYEQYF	TGTGCCAGCAGTGAATGGGGTAGCGGGAGAGGGATGACTGGCTACGAGCAGTACTTC	few	TRBV25-1	TRBD2	TRBJ2-7